What follows is one T cell receptor beta chain and its context. The CDR3 has 13 amino acids. Looked up from germline, CDR1 is LGHNA and CDR2 is YSLEER. Trimming shortened V by 0 bases and J by 3 bases, and 5 bases separated the two germline ends. The sample is drawn from a study of T cell responses to AZD1222 COVID-19 vaccine. Libraries were prepared by immunoSEQ multiplex PCR; TCRdb keeps only in-frame clonotypes and omits some of them. The top ten hold 3% to 4% of the sample, which has about 160,000 clones, around 93% seen once. The V and J genes are TRBV4-3 and TRBJ1-1; possibly TRBD1 for D (5 bases). The receptor's source is an adult who received the AZD1222 COVID-19 vaccine. Sequencing used peripheral blood, obtained 28 days after the second AZD1222 dose. CDR3 nucleotides: TGCGCCAGCAGCCAAGAGGGGGACACTGAAGCTTTCTTT. It yields the protein CASSQEGDTEAFF.